This T cell receptor (beta chain) was obtained from a study of early T cells in non-severe SARS-CoV-2 infection. TCRdb used MiXCR to reprocess the 5' RACE reads, holding one entry per CDR3 protein. The sample consists of about 36,000 distinct CDR3 sequences, 5.5% to 8% of them appearing once. The V gene's germline CDR1 is MNHEY and CDR2 SMNVEV (reference sequence). The ends were cut back, 5 bases at V and 0 bases at J, with 20 bases in the middle. The CDR3 spans 19 residues. This clonotype was seen repeatedly, ten times or more. The sequence derives from an adult who was a healthcare worker with PCR-confirmed SARS-CoV-2 infection or an uninfected control (not recorded which). The starting material was whole blood, obtained at baseline. The chain has TRBV27 and TRBJ2-6, with a possible D match to TRBD1 (6 bases). CDR3 nucleotide sequence: TGTGCCAGCAGTCTTACAATTCCGGGACACAGCTCTGGGGCCAACGTCCTGACTTTC. Protein product: CASSLTIPGHSSGANVLTF.